This entry features one T cell receptor beta chain sequence. No antigen is known for it. These data come from a study of T-cell memory formation after mild COVID-19. Regarding the study as a whole: In pre-infection memory, a portion of responding clones appeared, which suggested that cross-reactive memory joined.

Trimming at V came to 0 bases and at J to 6 bases, leaving 9 bases not matched to a gene. The CDR3 spans 17 residues. Per the germline V gene, CDR1 is MGHDK and CDR2 is SYGVNS. Each CDR3 protein is one row after TCRdb ran MiXCR on the 5' RACE reads. The sample includes roughly 580,000 distinct CDR3 sequences, 18% of them seen just once. This clonotype was obtained from an adult woman who had mild COVID-19 (a few samples of this study predate the infection). Cell type and time point are not known. The V gene is TRBV25-1, the J gene TRBJ2-7; 12 positions agree with TRBD1. The sequencing sample was made of PBMCs or a T cell subset sorted from them (not recorded which). The CDR3 sequence is CASSEYEFGTGGSEQYF. The CDR3 DNA reads TGTGCCAGCAGTGAATATGAGTTTGGGACAGGGGGCTCCGAGCAGTACTTC.